Listed here is a single T cell receptor beta chain. Its specific antigen is unknown. A much more abundant neighbour one base away suggests this may be a read error. The CDR3 goes from the cysteine to the phenylalanine over 14 residues. The retained sequence is limited to the CDR3, 42 bases, with the frame set at the first base. V is reduced by 6 bases and J by 6 bases, leaving a spacing of 15 bases between them. Taken from the germline V gene, the CDR1 and CDR2 loops are SGHDN and FVKESK. Using a constant-region primer and ProtoScript II reverse transcriptase, TCRbeta-specific cDNA was reverse-transcribed from around 500 ng total RNA. Three nested multiplex PCR rounds, following a slightly modified ARM-PCR procedure, were used to build the TCRbeta libraries. Multiplex TRBV1-TRBV30 forward primers and a Cbeta reverse primer were used in the first two PCR rounds, each of which was run for around 9 cycles. A final 25-cycle PCR with Deep VentR polymerase added sample barcodes and Illumina adapters. Before sequencing, amplicons of 200-500 bp were gel-purified using a QIAquick gel extraction kit. The TCRbeta amplicons were sequenced with 250-bp paired-end reads on an Illumina HiSeq 2500. Under the source paper's analysis protocol: Reads were quality-trimmed with Trimmomatic v0.33, and paired reads were merged with FLASH v1.2.11 to recover full CDR3 sequences. V, D and J germline segments were assigned to the rearranged TCRbeta sequences using MiGEC v1.2.1b. VDJtools v1.0.0 computed clonotype statistics and Shannon-Wiener diversity indices. Except for diversity analysis, only the 250 most abundant clonotypes of each sample were used in subsequent analyses to reduce sampling bias. Starting from the raw public reads, TCRdb applied fastp trimming at Q25, assembled clones with MiXCR and retained in-frame beta chains. Rows matching on CDR3 protein sequence are summarized as one entry with the most common DNA and genes. TCRdb assigned the V and J calls; the authors' analysis was not used. This sample has about 100,000 distinct CDR3 sequences in its table, and 65% to 70% of those were observed once. The ten most abundant clones make up 27% of the sample.

The sample originates from a study of tumor-infiltrating lymphocytes in primary liver carcinoma (TCRdb year 2017). About the study as a whole: Hepatocellular carcinoma (four) or combined HCC and intrahepatic cholangiocarcinoma (one) was present in the five patients, who were three men and two women aged 30 to 69 years. The five patients had tumors of stage T1-T3 N0M0, with maximum diameters ranging from 4.2 to 10 cm. Each sample produced roughly 3.65 to 7.5 million productive TCRbeta reads, and read depth showed no significant difference between tissue types. For each liver tumor, the study sampled five regions along with adjacent normal tissue and blood, and applied TCRbeta repertoire sequencing, expression microarrays and whole-exome sequencing. TCRbeta repertoire sequencing covered roughly 35 specimens from 5 patients: around 25 tumor regions, 5 adjacent noncancerous liver tissues and 5 peripheral blood samples. Technical replicate repertoires showed high reproducibility, with mean shared-clone rates roughly 0.87 and correlation coefficients above 0.95.

The paper's findings and limits, for the study overall: With just four to six patients in the study, the authors point out that the findings should be validated in a larger study. Only the TCR beta chain was sequenced, so true repertoire diversity is likely underestimated because unpaired alpha chains were not captured. Pairs of tumor regions showed greater repertoire overlap (mean around 35%) than tumor-adjacent pairs (about 17%) or tumor-blood pairs (roughly 14%), which is consistent with antigen-driven expansion. Compared with blood, tumors had a significantly larger share of the repertoire taken up by the top 250 clones (p = 0.039). Because the samples were bulk and unsorted, CD4+ and CD8+ T cell repertoires could not be compared.

Total RNA and DNA were co-extracted without cell sorting from about 19-30 mg of bulk tissue using the AllPrep DNA/RNA mini kit. Four to six patients with histopathologically diagnosed primary liver carcinoma underwent surgical resection in China between late 2015 and March 2016. At the time of sampling, the patients were treatment-naive and had chronic HBV infection. Fresh tumor and adjacent tissue pieces were bisected; one half was stored in RNAlater at -80°C, the other sent for histology. The chain is encoded by TRBV14 joined to TRBJ2-1, with the D call perhaps TRBD1 or TRBD2, as 6 bases match in each case. Sample: tumor-adjacent normal liver tissue. The TCR was taken from a man aged 40-49 years with primary liver carcinoma and hepatitis B virus infection. CDR3 region: CASRAWGASNEQFF. The nucleotide sequence reads TGTGCCAGCAGGGCGTGGGGGGCCTCCAATGAGCAGTTCTTC. With the rest looked up from the reference TRBV14 and TRBJ2-1 genes rather than sequenced, the full variable domain is EAGVTQFPSHSVIEKGQTVTLRCDPISGHDNLYWYRRVMGKEIKFLLHFVKESKQDESGMPNNRFLAERTGGTYSTLKVQPAELEDSGVYFCASRAWGASNEQFFGPGTRLTVL.